The clone carrying this T cell receptor (beta chain) was seen a handful of times. Antigen: not known. This specimen belongs to a study of cytomegalovirus exposure and HLA in healthy donors. General study points: The study designated 150 to 200 TCR beta chains cytomegalovirus-associated. Confirmation in vitro established that a few CMV-associated chains were specific for CMV antigens. Most TCR sequences were rare, but some public TCRs occurred in many donors. Reports indicated that the classifier achieved high specificity and sensitivity in diagnosing cytomegalovirus status.

Generated by immunoSEQ multiplex PCR, the TCRdb table keeps only in-frame clones and is missing some. The sample shows 330,000 or so clones, roughly 90% of them seen only once. V shed 0 bases, J shed 7 bases, and the junction held 5 bases outside the gene matches. The CDR3 totals 14 residues. Germline CDR1 and CDR2: GTSNPN and SVGIG (reference sequence). The TCR was taken from a woman aged 18-29 years in good health and CMV-seronegative. The specimen sequenced was PBMCs. This sequence joins TRBV30 and TRBJ1-2, with 10 bases identical to TRBD1. The CDR3 coding sequence is TGTGCCTGGAGTGTTGGACAGGGGGATTCTGGCTACACCTTC. It codes for CAWSVGQGDSGYTF. Filled out from reference TRBV30 and TRBJ1-2, the complete variable domain reads SQTIHQWPATLVQPVGSPLSLECTVEGTSNPNLYWYRQAAGRGLQLLFYSVGIGQISSEVPQNLSASRPQDRQFILSSKKLLLSDSGFYLCAWSVGQGDSGYTFGSGTRLTVV.